This T cell receptor (beta chain) is from a study of blood T cell repertoires in COVID-19. Study in general: Italy, Spain and the United States were the sources of the convalescent and acute COVID-19 samples.

TCRdb's table, derived via immunoSEQ multiplex PCR, lists solely in-frame clones and lacks some. Among approximately 240,000 clones, approximately 80% were seen once, and the ten largest hold 5% to 6.5%. Per germline, CDR1 LGHNA and CDR2 YSLEER. Trimming left V 3 bases short and J 0 bases short, with 14 bases between. The CDR3 is made up of 17 amino acids. The receptor was derived from a woman aged 60-70 years who had recovered from COVID-19. The material sequenced was peripheral blood. V gene TRBV4-3 combines with J gene TRBJ1-4, with D perhaps matching TRBD1 (5 bases). CDR3 amino acids: CASSQDPLTATNEKLFF. In DNA, the CDR3 is TGCGCCAGCAGCCAGGATCCGCTGACAGCAACTAATGAAAAACTGTTTTTT.